This is a list of T cell receptor beta chains from one sample in a study of T-cell reconstitution after alpha-beta-depleted transplantation in children. TCRdb fed the PCR reads into MiXCR, producing one record per CDR3 protein. Of about 870,000 distinct CDR3 sequences in the sample, under 20% were seen once. The material was PBMCs, mostly from graft donor cells, obtained 360 days after TCRalphabeta/CD19-depleted stem cell transplant. These receptors were collected from a male patient younger than 18 who had a stem cell transplant for acute lymphoblastic leukemia, so the T cells may come from the graft donor. Both conserved end residues are part of each CDR3. D genes are given only for firm matches. The size field is filled for only some rows; it gives once, few, many or a size class.

few | - | TRBJ2-3 | TRBV6-1 | TGTGCCAGCAGTGAAGAGGCGGTTAGTGGAGATACGCAGTATTTT | CASSEEAVSGDTQYF
- | TRBD1 | TRBJ1-2 | TRBV5-4 | TGTGCCAGCAGCGTACAGGGGGCGGACTATGGCTACACCTTC | CASSVQGADYGYTF
many | - | TRBJ2-7 | TRBV12-3/TRBV12-4 | TGTGCCAGCAGTTTCGGGGACCTTTCCTACGAGCAGTACTTC | CASSFGDLSYEQYF
few | - | TRBJ2-5 | TRBV20-1 | TGCAGTGCTAGGGGGGCTAGCGGTCTTTCCTTGAGTGAGACCCAGTACTTC | CSARGASGLSLSETQYF
- | - | TRBJ1-5 | TRBV18 | TGTGCCAGCTCACCCCGCTCCCAGTTACTCAGCAATCAGCCCCAGCATTTT | CASSPRSQLLSNQPQHF
- | TRBD1 | TRBJ1-5 | TRBV29-1 | TGCAGCACGGGACAGGGCAATCAGCCCCAGCATTTT | CSTGQGNQPQHF
- | - | TRBJ2-3 | TRBV7-9 | TGTGCCAGCAGCCGCCGGGACTTTAGCACAGATACGCAGTATTTT | CASSRRDFSTDTQYF
few | - | TRBJ1-5 | TRBV27 | TGTGCCAGCAGTTTATCGTCGCTTCAGCCCCAGCATTTT | CASSLSSLQPQHF
- | - | TRBJ1-4 | TRBV7-2 | TGTGCCAGCAGCCGTTTAGGAGCTAATGAAAAACTGTTTTTT | CASSRLGANEKLFF
few | - | TRBJ1-1 | TRBV11-2 | TGTGCCAGCAGCCACCATGGCCGTAACATGAACACTGAAGCTTTCTTT | CASSHHGRNMNTEAFF
- | TRBD1 | TRBJ2-1 | TRBV2 | TGTGCCAACCCCCGGGACAGGGGGGCCAATGAGCAGTTCTTC | CANPRDRGANEQFF
few | - | TRBJ2-7 | TRBV4-2 | TGTGCCAGCAGCCGCCCGGGACTCCCAACCCCCTACGAGCAGTACTTC | CASSRPGLPTPYEQYF
many | - | TRBJ2-5 | TRBV24-1 | TGTGCCACCAGTGATTTGCAGCCAGGACAAGAGACCCAGTACTTC | CATSDLQPGQETQYF
- | - | TRBJ2-7 | TRBV4-1 | TGCGCCAGCAGACCCCGTTTAGGGGCTCGCTACGAGCAGTACTTC | CASRPRLGARYEQYF
few | - | TRBJ2-2 | TRBV7-9 | TGTGCCAGCGAGGGGGGGTTGGACACCGGGGAGCTGTTTTTT | CASEGGLDTGELFF
many | - | TRBJ2-2 | TRBV20-1 | TGCAGTGCCGGACCGTCGAACACCGGGGAGCTGTTTTTT | CSAGPSNTGELFF
few | - | TRBJ1-2 | TRBV11-2 | TGTGCCAGCAGCTTAGGAGGGTATGGCTATGGCTACACCTTC | CASSLGGYGYGYTF
few | - | TRBJ2-7 | TRBV4-1 | TGCGCCAGCAGCCAACCCGGACACGGCTACGAGCAGTACTTC | CASSQPGHGYEQYF
- | TRBD1 | TRBJ2-5 | TRBV20-1 | TGCAGTGCCTCACGGGACAGGGCAGAGACCCAGTACTTC | CSASRDRAETQYF
few | TRBD2 | TRBJ2-1 | TRBV27 | TGTGCCAGCAGTGTGGGGACTAGCGGGAGCTCCTACAATGAGCAGTTCTTC | CASSVGTSGSSYNEQFF